Detailed here is one T cell receptor beta chain. It has no known antigen specificity. Base qualities were left out, and no much larger clone turns up one base away. The source of the sample is a study of blood T cell repertoires in COVID-19 (dated by TCRdb to 2018 to 2020). About the study as a whole: Samples from collaborators originated in the United States, Italy and Spain and spanned both the acute and convalescent phases of COVID-19. The prospective study material was composed of cDNA or gDNA derived from T cells, B-cell-depleted T cells, or PBMCs. Deeply sampled blood TCRbeta repertoires from subjects exposed to, actively infected with, or recovered from COVID-19 were included in the dataset. The repertoires were released in a freely available public database intended as a resource for research on the immune response to SARS-CoV-2. The samples were drawn from two sources: the first 160 participants of the ongoing ImmuneRACE study, and 1,254 subjects contributed by 6 global collaborators. Sample metadata almost always included a de-identified subject ID, COVID-19 status, age in years and sex. Where available, HLA class I and class II types were taken from metadata supplied by the sample provider and were not determined by assay-based typing.

The immunoSEQ Assay, a bias-controlled multiplex PCR, was used to amplify TCRbeta CDR3 regions from genomic DNA. The original methods were these. Within the assay, amplification of reference gene primers was used to estimate how many nucleated cells each sample contained. To quantify the absolute abundance of each unique TCRbeta CDR3 rearrangement, sequence reads were collapsed and filtered. Productive Simpson clonality was computed per sample as the square root of Simpson's diversity index over productive rearrangements. This is the immuneACCESS table as TCRdb keeps it, with only in-frame sequences that have V and J called. A part of the clones is gone; compared with another copy, unresolved V genes explain less than half, and the rest is unexplained. Clone size and V and J calls were adopted from that table, with D and trimming inferred from the DNA. The sample yields roughly 400,000 clones; 70% to 90% were counted once. 1.2% to 1.5% of the sample is held by the ten biggest clonotypes.

Enrolling through a virtual design, the prospective study's participants ranged in age from roughly 18 to 95 years and lived across about two dozen United States geographic areas. In the prospective study, participants were assigned to cohorts based on the clinical history participants reported in a screening survey and a study questionnaire. Exposed participants had been in contact with someone with a PCR-confirmed or clinician-diagnosed COVID-19 case within 2 weeks of study entry. In the prospective study, whole blood, serum and a nasopharyngeal or oropharyngeal swab were collected from each participant by mobile phlebotomists. Additional blood draws and questionnaires over an approximately two-month period could optionally be provided by prospective study participants. Before DNA extraction, blood samples from the prospective study were shipped at room temperature or frozen. Study-wide conclusions, independent of this receptor: The quantity of clinical and demographic metadata differed by source and by participant and was supplied without curation.

Inclusive of the bounding cysteine and phenylalanine, the CDR3 is 18 residues long. The CDR3 DNA has 54 bases and is translated from base 1. Taken from the germline V gene, the CDR1 and CDR2 loops are MGHRA and YSYEKL. Trimming accounts for 3 bases at V and 7 bases at J, while the number of junction bases matched to no gene is 14. The sequence was collected from a woman younger than 35 who had been exposed to COVID-19. Material for sequencing was PBMCs or T cells enriched from blood (not recorded which). The rearrangement combines TRBV4-1 with TRBJ2-1; 11 bases in the junction line up with TRBD1. CDR3 loop: CASSQGTGTGGVWNEQFF. The DNA is as follows: TGCGCCAGCAGCCAGGGCACCGGGACAGGGGGAGTCTGGAATGAGCAGTTCTTC.